These 5 T cell receptor beta chains share one sample of origin, sequenced in a study of CD4 T cells in relation to SARS-CoV-2 and coronaviruses. Assay: immunoSEQ multiplex PCR; the TCRdb copy retains only in-frame clones and omits some. The sample contains 30,000 to 45,000 clones, more than 75% of which appear only once. Sequenced: memory CD4+ T cells from PBMCs. The receptor source for this set is an adult with COVID-19.

The count of this clone is one. The V call is TRBV5-8, the J call TRBJ2-2, with D possibly being TRBD2 (5 bases). Germline V gene data show CDR1 as SGHTS and CDR2 as YDEGEE. With 1 base removed from V and 10 bases from J, the gap between germline ends came to 17 bases. The CDR3 is made up of 15 amino acids. The CDR3 region has the DNA TGTGCCAGCAGCTTGTTGGTGAAAGAGGGCGAGGAGCTGTTTTTT. It yields the protein CASSLLVKEGEELFF. The entire variable domain, with the rest obtained from reference TRBV5-8 and TRBJ2-2, is as follows: EAGVTQSPTHLIKTRGQQATLRCSPISGHTSVYWYQQALGLGLQFLLWYDEGEERNRGNFPPRFSGRQFPNYSSELNVNALELEDSALYLCASSLLVKEGEELFFGEGSRLTVL.

The chain recombines TRBV11-2 with TRBJ2-3; 7 bases are shared with TRBD2. Germline V gives CDR1 SGHAT, CDR2 FQNNGV. The trim removed 1 base at V and 1 base at J, leaving 8 bases unmatched. The CDR3 is made up of 17 amino acids. CDR3 nucleotide sequence: TGTGCCAGCAGCTTAGGAGTCGGGGGGTGGGGCACAGATACGCAGTATTTT. Amino acid sequence: CASSLGVGGWGTDTQYF.

The chain has TRBV5-8 and TRBJ2-3; D gene ambiguous. Germline V lookup: CDR1 SGHTS, CDR2 YDEGEE. The CDR3 extends over 14 amino acids. V lost 7 bases and J 2 bases, leaving 14 bases between the germline ends. The CDR3 DNA reads TGTGCCAGCCGTCTGAAATTGAACACAGATACGCAGTATTTT. Translating gives CASRLKLNTDTQYF.

This chain joins TRBV27 and TRBJ1-2; D remains unclear. CDR1 and CDR2 (germline): MNHEY, SMNVEV (reference sequence). The CDR3 is 15 residues long. V dropped 6 bases and J dropped 0 bases, with 14 bases sitting between them. The CDR3 spells CASRRERSANYGYTF. The DNA of the CDR3 is TGTGCCAGCAGGAGGGAGCGGTCAGCTAACTATGGCTACACCTTC.

This sequence joins TRBV11-3 and TRBJ2-1; 9 bases agree with TRBD2. This CDR3 has 13 amino acids. Germline V gives CDR1 SGHNT, CDR2 YENEEA. Trimming at V came to 8 bases and at J to 7 bases, leaving 6 bases not matched to a gene. In DNA, the CDR3 is TGTGCCAGCTCTAGGGGACTAGCTAATGAGCAGTTCTTC. Protein sequence: CASSRGLANEQFF.